Listed below are T cell receptor beta chains from one sample, sequenced in a study of blood T cell repertoires in COVID-19. Produced via immunoSEQ multiplex PCR; TCRdb's table is partial and in-frame only. The sample records hundreds of thousands of clones, about nine tenths being singletons. The material sequenced was peripheral blood. Receptors originate from a woman aged 25-40 years who had recovered from COVID-19. Both conserved end residues are part of each CDR3. D genes are given only for firm matches. The size of a clone is reported for some rows only, either as once, few or many, or as a class for expanded clones.

>TRBV19|TRBJ2-3|.|TRBD2
TGTGCCAGTAGTCATAGCGGGGGGCCTCTCCCTTTTCTTAATACGCAGTATTTT
CASSHSGGPLPFLNTQYF
>TRBV9|TRBJ1-2|.|.
TGTGCCAGCAGCACCCGTGGGCAGGGCTATGGCTACACCTTC
CASSTRGQGYGYTF
>TRBV18|TRBJ1-4|.|.
TGTGCCAGCTCACCGAACACTGAAAAACTGTTTTTT
CASSPNTEKLFF
>TRBV5-1|TRBJ1-5|.|.
TGCGCCAGCAGCTTGGCCCTCAATCAGCCCCAGCATTTT
CASSLALNQPQHF
>TRBV29-1|TRBJ1-1|.|.
TGCAGCGTCGGTGCGTTGACTGAAGCTTTCTTT
CSVGALTEAFF
>TRBV4-2|TRBJ2-2|.|.
TGTGCCAGCAGCCAAGATCGGGACACCCCGAACACCGGGGAGCTGTTTTTT
CASSQDRDTPNTGELFF
>TRBV2|TRBJ2-1|.|TRBD1
TGTGCCAGCGCACAGGGGCCGAACAATGAGCAGTTCTTC
CASAQGPNNEQFF
>TRBV20-1|TRBJ1-1|once|.
TGCAGTGCCGCGGCGGGGGTAGTGGCTTTCTTT
CSAAAGVVAFF
>TRBV7-2|TRBJ1-3|.|TRBD1
TGTGCCAGCAGCTTCGGGACAGGGGGTGGAAACACCATATATTTT
CASSFGTGGGNTIYF
>TRBV28|TRBJ1-1|.|TRBD1
TGTGCCAGCAGTTTATATAAGGGGGCCGGACTTAATGAAGCTTTCTTT
CASSLYKGAGLNEAFF
>TRBV3-1/TRBV3-2|TRBJ1-1|.|.
TGTGCCAGCAGCCAAGTAGCGACAAACACTGAAGCTTTCTTT
CASSQVATNTEAFF
>TRBV11-2|TRBJ2-3|.|.
TGTGCCAGCAGCTTCAGGCCGAGCACAGATACGCAGTATTTT
CASSFRPSTDTQYF
>TRBV7-8|TRBJ2-4|.|TRBD1
TGTGCCAGCAGCTCAGTCAGGGGGCGCGGTCTCATTCAGTACTTC
CASSSVRGRGLIQYF
>TRBV6-2/TRBV6-3|TRBJ1-4|.|.
TGTGCCAGCAGCGCCAGGCGTGAAAAACTGTTTTTT
CASSARREKLFF
>TRBV27|TRBJ1-1|.|.
TGTGCCAGCAGTTCACGGGGGACGAGTGGTGAAGCTTTCTTT
CASSSRGTSGEAFF
>TRBV6-2/TRBV6-3|TRBJ1-6|.|.
TGTGCCAGCAGTTTCGGGTATGGACAGAGTTATTCACCCCTCCACTTT
CASSFGYGQSYSPLHF
>TRBV24-1|TRBJ2-3|.|TRBD2
TGTGCCACCAGTGACCGACTAGCGGGGGACACAGATACGCAGTATTTT
CATSDRLAGDTDTQYF
>TRBV6-1|TRBJ2-1|.|.
TGTGCCAGCAGTGACAGGGATAGCTCCTACAATGAGCAGTTCTTC
CASSDRDSSYNEQFF
>TRBV4-1|TRBJ2-2|.|.
TGCGCCAGCAGCCAAGTAAGTTGGACAGCGAACACCGGGGAGCTGTTTTTT
CASSQVSWTANTGELFF
>TRBV5-1|TRBJ1-1|.|.
TGCGCCAGCAGCGTCTCGACAGGGAACACTGAAGCTTTCTTT
CASSVSTGNTEAFF
>TRBV7-8|TRBJ1-5|few|.
TGTGCCAGCAGCTCTTATGCCCATTCAGGTCTGAGCAATCAGCCCCAGCATTTT
CASSSYAHSGLSNQPQHF
>TRBV7-9|TRBJ1-3|.|.
TGTGCCAGCAGCCTTGACTCGGGAGGGGGAAACACCATATATTTT
CASSLDSGGGNTIYF
>TRBV7-2|TRBJ2-2|.|TRBD2
TGTGCCAGCAGTCGACTCGCGGGGGGGCCCACCGGGGAGCTGTTTTTT
CASSRLAGGPTGELFF
>TRBV7-3|TRBJ2-2|.|.
TGTGCCAGCAGCTTAAACAGGAACACCGGGGAGCTGTTTTTT
CASSLNRNTGELFF